Listed below are T cell receptor beta chains from one sample, sequenced in a study of blood T cell repertoires in COVID-19. Sequenced by immunoSEQ multiplex PCR; TCRdb stores in-frame clones only, minus some. The sample lists roughly 100,000 clones, 84% occurring once. The sample taken for sequencing was peripheral blood. These receptors originate from a man in his fifties or sixties with acute or convalescent COVID-19. CDR3s include the opening cysteine and the closing phenylalanine or tryptophan. The D gene is left open where the match is weak.

cdr3_nt	cdr3_aa	v_call	j_call	cdr3_length	d_call
TGTGCCAGCAGCCTGACTAGGCGTCACGCCGGGGAGCTGTTTTTT	CASSLTRRHAGELFF	TRBV21-1	TRBJ2-2	15	NA
TGTGCCAGCAGCTTGCGTCCGGGGATGAACACTGAAGCTTTCTTT	CASSLRPGMNTEAFF	TRBV5-4	TRBJ1-1	15	NA
TGTGCCAGCAGCTTAGTTTCGGGCTCTGGAAACACCATATATTTT	CASSLVSGSGNTIYF	TRBV11-2	TRBJ1-3	15	NA
TGTGCCAGCAGTTGGGACAGGGGAGGTAAACCCCTCCACTTT	CASSWDRGGKPLHF	TRBV6-6	TRBJ1-6	14	TRBD1
TGTGCCAGCAGCTTAGCTCACAGGCTGTACAATGAGCAGTTCTTC	CASSLAHRLYNEQFF	TRBV7-2	TRBJ2-1	15	NA
TGTGCCAGCAGCTTAACAATAGTTGGGACACGGAGCTCCTACAATGAGCAGTTCTTC	CASSLTIVGTRSSYNEQFF	TRBV7-6	TRBJ2-1	19	NA
TGTGCCAGCAGCTTTGCTAGCTCTGGGGCCAACGTCCTGACTTTC	CASSFASSGANVLTF	TRBV5-6	TRBJ2-6	15	NA
TGTGCCAGCAGCGAGGGAGGTTGGAATCAGCCCCAGCATTTT	CASSEGGWNQPQHF	TRBV9	TRBJ1-5	14	NA
TGTGCCAGTAGTATAATCGGCAGGGAAGAAGCTTTCTTT	CASSIIGREEAFF	TRBV19	TRBJ1-1	13	NA
TGCGCCAGCAGTGACCTAGCGGGAGCCACCGGGGAGCTGTTTTTT	CASSDLAGATGELFF	TRBV10-1	TRBJ2-2	15	TRBD2
TGTGCCAGCAGTTCATGGACTAGCGGGGCAGATACGCAGTATTTT	CASSSWTSGADTQYF	TRBV27	TRBJ2-3	15	TRBD2
TGTGCCAGCAGTTCGAGGGACAGGGGATTAAGAACTGAAGCTTTCTTT	CASSSRDRGLRTEAFF	TRBV28	TRBJ1-1	16	TRBD1
TGTGCCAGTAGTATAGAGGAAATAGTCGGGGACAGGGGATTTGATGAGCAGTTCTTC	CASSIEEIVGDRGFDEQFF	TRBV19	TRBJ2-1	19	TRBD1
TGTGCCACCAGTGACCCTACAGGGGGCGGGGAGACCCAGTACTTC	CATSDPTGGGETQYF	TRBV24-1	TRBJ2-5	15	TRBD1
TGTGCCAGCAGCCCCCTTGGGAGGGAAGAGACCCAGTACTTC	CASSPLGREETQYF	TRBV3-1/TRBV3-2	TRBJ2-5	14	TRBD2
TGTGCCAGCAGGGACCAGGGACAGCCCCAGCATTTT	CASRDQGQPQHF	TRBV6-5	TRBJ1-5	12	NA
TGTGCCAGCAGCTCCCCTCTGGGGACACGCTCCTACGAGCAGTACTTC	CASSSPLGTRSYEQYF	TRBV2	TRBJ2-7	16	NA